The clone carrying this T cell receptor beta chain was counted many times. Its matching antigen is unknown. The CDR3 spans 19 residues. The germline gives CDR1 DFQATT, CDR2 SNEGSKA (reference sequence). V was clipped by 6 bases and J by 0 bases; unmatched bases: 20. This record belongs to a study of CD8 T cells in ankylosing spondylitis. Study-level results: Disease-linked clones were reportedly significantly enriched in matched ankylosing spondylitis synovial fluid. Made up of 7 to 9 highly homologous variants, a TCR beta motif appeared characteristic of ankylosing spondylitis blood. Disease-linked clones were found to be CD8+ and relatively rare in peripheral blood.

Each TCR beta library was made by quantitative 5'-RACE that incorporated molecular barcodes. TCRdb called the 5' RACE reads again in MiXCR, with one record for every CDR3 protein. The sample holds a few hundred thousand distinct CDR3 sequences, more than 9.5% seen once. The chain combines TRBV20-1 with TRBJ2-3; TRBD2 matches at 8 bases. This clonotype was obtained from a male donor with ankylosing spondylitis. The specimen was blood, either unsorted or a sorted T cell fraction (not recorded which). CDR3 residues: CSATLMTAGAMRSTDTQYF. The CDR3, as DNA: TGCAGTGCGACCCTAATGACAGCGGGAGCGATGAGAAGCACAGATACGCAGTATTTT.